Given below is one TCR beta chain in context. This sample is part of a study of human T cells and chemical hapten exposure. Background on the study: Patches with 0.01% DPC went on the upper back, and the tests were read at 6 days.

Time point reported: patch test 3, about 24 weeks after DPC sensitization. Documented treatment: therapeutic diphenylcyclopropenone sensitization with weekly scalp DPC. With V trimmed by 6 bases and J by 0 bases, 6 bases remained unmatched. The CDR3 is made up of 15 amino acids. CDR1 is MDHEN and CDR2 is SYDVKM in the germline V gene. Using its own MiXCR run on the RACE reads, TCRdb lists one record per CDR3 protein. The sample carries over 100,000 distinct CDR3 sequences, about 11% recorded once. The chain is built from TRBV28 and TRBJ2-3; 7 bases map to TRBD1. The sequence came from a woman aged 45-59 years with alopecia areata. Some clones in this sample may be carry-over from other donors' samples. The input for sequencing was whole blood, taken in connection with sensitization to the hapten diphenylcyclopropenone (DPC). CDR3 sequence (DNA): TGTGCCAGCAGGGTACAGGGGATAAGCACAGATACGCAGTATTTT. Residues: CASRVQGISTDTQYF.